This T cell receptor (beta chain) is from a study of beta chain features in type 1 diabetes. Sequenced material consisted of expressed TCRB transcripts (all of the isolated RNA was reverse transcribed). Profiling relied on immunoSEQ multiplex PCR, and the TCRdb table lists in-frame clones only, not all of them. The sample contains more than 300,000 clones, around an eighth of which appear only once. The study's findings and limits: Significant though moderate, a shortening of TCRB CDR3s appeared in all four CD4+ subsets of Type 1 diabetes patients.

This CDR3 spans 15 amino acids. Trimming cost V 2 bases and J 6 bases, with 15 bases left between them. The germline V gene has CDR1 SGHTA and CDR2 FQGNSA. Remarks on this clone: Its specificity is unknown.

This sequence was found in a woman between 18 and 29 years old with type 1 diabetes. Sequencing input: naive CD4+ T cells from blood. The V gene is TRBV7-2, the J gene TRBJ2-3; tentatively, D is TRBD2 (7 bases). DNA for the CDR3: TGTGCCAGCAGCTTATCGGGGGGCCCTTCGGATACGCAGTATTTT. Residues: CASSLSGGPSDTQYF.